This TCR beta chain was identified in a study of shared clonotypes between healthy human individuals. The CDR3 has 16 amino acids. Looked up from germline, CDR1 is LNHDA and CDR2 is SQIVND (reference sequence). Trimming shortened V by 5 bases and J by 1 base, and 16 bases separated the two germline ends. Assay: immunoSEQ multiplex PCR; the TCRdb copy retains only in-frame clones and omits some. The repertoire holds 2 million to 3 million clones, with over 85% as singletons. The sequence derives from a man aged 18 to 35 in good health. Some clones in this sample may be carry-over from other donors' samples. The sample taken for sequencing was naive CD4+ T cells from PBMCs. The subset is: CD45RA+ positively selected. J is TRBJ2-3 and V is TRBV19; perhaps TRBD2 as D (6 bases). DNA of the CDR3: TGTGCCAGTAGTCTCCGGGAGAATCTACGCACAGATACGCAGTATTTT. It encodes CASSLRENLRTDTQYF.